Listed below are T cell receptor beta chains from one sample, sequenced in a study of cytomegalovirus exposure and HLA in healthy donors. Measured with immunoSEQ multiplex PCR; TCRdb has only the in-frame clones, and not every one. The sample lists more than 140,000 clones; 75% were seen once. Material for sequencing was PBMCs. Receptors originate from a man between 40 and 49 years old in good health and CMV-seronegative. Each CDR3 is given with its conserved first and last residue. Fields, in order: D gene, V gene, J gene, clone size, CDR3 DNA, CDR3 protein. D genes are given only for firm matches. Clone sizes are given selectively: once, few, many, or a class where the clone is expanded.

D gene: NA; V gene: TRBV7-2; J gene: TRBJ2-3; clone size: NA; CDR3 DNA: TGTGCCAGCAGCTTAGCAGGGGAAAATACGCAGTATTTT; CDR3 protein: CASSLAGENTQYF
D gene: TRBD1; V gene: TRBV4-2; J gene: TRBJ2-7; clone size: NA; CDR3 DNA: TGTGCCAGCAGCCAGGACAGGGACGGAGCCTACGAGCAGTACTTC; CDR3 protein: CASSQDRDGAYEQYF
D gene: NA; V gene: TRBV7-9; J gene: TRBJ1-3; clone size: NA; CDR3 DNA: TGTGCCAGCAGCTTACAGGGCTACTCTGGAAACACCATATATTTT; CDR3 protein: CASSLQGYSGNTIYF
D gene: NA; V gene: TRBV5-1; J gene: TRBJ2-5; clone size: NA; CDR3 DNA: TGCGCCAGCAGCTTGGGGCAGTCGGAGACCCAGTACTTC; CDR3 protein: CASSLGQSETQYF
D gene: NA; V gene: TRBV29-1; J gene: TRBJ1-2; clone size: NA; CDR3 DNA: TGCAGCGTTGGGCAGGGTGACTATGGCTACACCTTC; CDR3 protein: CSVGQGDYGYTF
D gene: NA; V gene: TRBV28; J gene: TRBJ2-1; clone size: NA; CDR3 DNA: TGTGCCAGCAGTACCCGCTTTGAGATGGCCTACAATGAGCAGTTCTTC; CDR3 protein: CASSTRFEMAYNEQFF
D gene: NA; V gene: TRBV5-4; J gene: TRBJ2-3; clone size: NA; CDR3 DNA: TGTGCCAGCAGCTCCCCCGGAAGGGGCCGGATCCCAGATACGCAGTATTTT; CDR3 protein: CASSSPGRGRIPDTQYF
D gene: TRBD1; V gene: TRBV9; J gene: TRBJ2-3; clone size: NA; CDR3 DNA: TGTGCCAGCAGCTGGGACAGGGGATATGGAGATACGCAGTATTTT; CDR3 protein: CASSWDRGYGDTQYF
D gene: NA; V gene: TRBV29-1; J gene: TRBJ2-7; clone size: NA; CDR3 DNA: TGCAGCGTTTATTTAGGGGTAGGCTACGAGCAGTACTTC; CDR3 protein: CSVYLGVGYEQYF
D gene: NA; V gene: TRBV2; J gene: TRBJ2-2; clone size: NA; CDR3 DNA: TGTGCCAGCAGTGCCCGTGACAGTAATTGGGGCGGGGAGCTGTTTTTT; CDR3 protein: CASSARDSNWGGELFF
D gene: TRBD2; V gene: TRBV29-1; J gene: TRBJ2-1; clone size: NA; CDR3 DNA: TGCAGCGTTGACCCGGGACTAGCGGTAAAGCAGTTCTTC; CDR3 protein: CSVDPGLAVKQFF
D gene: NA; V gene: TRBV19; J gene: TRBJ1-3; clone size: NA; CDR3 DNA: TGTGCCAGTACTCCGAGCGGGACTCACTCTGGAAACACCATATATTTT; CDR3 protein: CASTPSGTHSGNTIYF
D gene: TRBD2; V gene: TRBV11-3; J gene: TRBJ2-3; clone size: NA; CDR3 DNA: TGTGCCAGCAGCTTTAGCGGGGGGGCAACAGATACGCAGTATTTT; CDR3 protein: CASSFSGGATDTQYF
D gene: NA; V gene: TRBV15; J gene: TRBJ1-2; clone size: once; CDR3 DNA: TGTGCCACCAGCCCTACCCACTATGGCTACACCTTC; CDR3 protein: CATSPTHYGYTF
D gene: TRBD2; V gene: TRBV2; J gene: TRBJ2-1; clone size: NA; CDR3 DNA: TGTGCCAGCAGTGAAGAGAGCGGGGGGGGGCTTCAGTTCTTC; CDR3 protein: CASSEESGGGLQFF
D gene: TRBD2; V gene: TRBV27; J gene: TRBJ2-7; clone size: NA; CDR3 DNA: TGTGCCAGCAGGTTGGGAGGGTCTTTCTACGAGCAGTACTTC; CDR3 protein: CASRLGGSFYEQYF
D gene: TRBD1; V gene: TRBV6-5; J gene: TRBJ1-1; clone size: NA; CDR3 DNA: TGTGCCAGCAGTACTGGACAGGCCGGACCCCAAGCTTTCTTT; CDR3 protein: CASSTGQAGPQAFF
D gene: TRBD2; V gene: TRBV2; J gene: TRBJ2-7; clone size: once; CDR3 DNA: TGTGCCAGCAGGGGGGGGTTCGAGCAGTACTTC; CDR3 protein: CASRGGFEQYF
D gene: TRBD1; V gene: TRBV6-5; J gene: TRBJ2-7; clone size: NA; CDR3 DNA: TGTGCCAGCAGTCCTGGGACAGGGGTGGTCGAGCAGTACTTC; CDR3 protein: CASSPGTGVVEQYF
D gene: TRBD2; V gene: TRBV5-4; J gene: TRBJ2-5; clone size: NA; CDR3 DNA: TGTGCCAGCGGGAGGGGCGGGGCCCTAAAAGAGACCCAGTACTTC; CDR3 protein: CASGRGGALKETQYF
D gene: NA; V gene: TRBV4-1; J gene: TRBJ2-2; clone size: few; CDR3 DNA: TGCGCCAGCAGCCCCAGGGAAAAAGTCAACACCGGGGAGCTGTTTTTT; CDR3 protein: CASSPREKVNTGELFF
D gene: NA; V gene: TRBV5-1; J gene: TRBJ2-2; clone size: NA; CDR3 DNA: TGCGCCAGCAGCTTTCTTGCGGGCGCGAACACCGGGGAGCTGTTTTTT; CDR3 protein: CASSFLAGANTGELFF
D gene: NA; V gene: TRBV11-1; J gene: TRBJ1-2; clone size: NA; CDR3 DNA: TGTGCCAGCAGCCCCGACAGGAACTATGGCTACACCTTC; CDR3 protein: CASSPDRNYGYTF
D gene: TRBD1; V gene: TRBV7-9; J gene: TRBJ2-5; clone size: NA; CDR3 DNA: TGTGCCAGCAGCCGACTGAGGACAGGGATAATAGCAGAGACCCAGTACTTC; CDR3 protein: CASSRLRTGIIAETQYF
D gene: NA; V gene: TRBV9; J gene: TRBJ2-1; clone size: NA; CDR3 DNA: TGTGCCAGCAGCGTAGGCAGCTCCTACAATGAGCAGTTCTTC; CDR3 protein: CASSVGSSYNEQFF
D gene: NA; V gene: TRBV2; J gene: TRBJ2-5; clone size: NA; CDR3 DNA: TGTGCCAGCAGAAAGGGACTCTCCGGGGAGACCCAGTACTTC; CDR3 protein: CASRKGLSGETQYF
D gene: NA; V gene: TRBV4-3; J gene: TRBJ1-5; clone size: NA; CDR3 DNA: TGCGCCAGCAGCCAAGAGGTAAGGGGTCAGCCCCAGCATTTT; CDR3 protein: CASSQEVRGQPQHF
D gene: NA; V gene: TRBV19; J gene: TRBJ1-1; clone size: few; CDR3 DNA: TGTGCCAGTAGTCAGCAGAGACAGAACACTGAAGCTTTCTTT; CDR3 protein: CASSQQRQNTEAFF
D gene: TRBD1; V gene: TRBV9; J gene: TRBJ1-1; clone size: NA; CDR3 DNA: TGTGCCAGCAGCGCGGGACAGGGACACACTGAAGCTTTCTTT; CDR3 protein: CASSAGQGHTEAFF
D gene: NA; V gene: TRBV9; J gene: TRBJ2-2; clone size: NA; CDR3 DNA: TGTGCCAGCAGCGTAGTGGGGTCGGGGACGAACACCGGGGAGCTGTTTTTT; CDR3 protein: CASSVVGSGTNTGELFF
D gene: NA; V gene: TRBV5-1; J gene: TRBJ2-5; clone size: NA; CDR3 DNA: TGCGCCAGCAGCTCCGGCGGCCGAGAGACCCAGTACTTC; CDR3 protein: CASSSGGRETQYF
D gene: TRBD2; V gene: TRBV6-5; J gene: TRBJ2-7; clone size: NA; CDR3 DNA: TGTGCCAGCAGTTACCTAGCGGGGGACCCCTACGAGCAGTACTTC; CDR3 protein: CASSYLAGDPYEQYF
D gene: NA; V gene: TRBV28; J gene: TRBJ2-7; clone size: NA; CDR3 DNA: TGTGCCAGCAGTCTAAGGAGTTACTACGAGCAGTACTTC; CDR3 protein: CASSLRSYYEQYF
D gene: TRBD2; V gene: TRBV29-1; J gene: TRBJ2-1; clone size: NA; CDR3 DNA: TGCAGCGTAGGCTTAGCGGGGGCCCCACAGCAGTTCTTC; CDR3 protein: CSVGLAGAPQQFF
D gene: TRBD2; V gene: TRBV11-2; J gene: TRBJ2-3; clone size: NA; CDR3 DNA: TGTGCCAGCAGCGCGAGCGGGGGGCTCACAGATACGCAGTATTTT; CDR3 protein: CASSASGGLTDTQYF
D gene: TRBD1; V gene: TRBV6-4; J gene: TRBJ2-5; clone size: NA; CDR3 DNA: TGTGCCAGCAGCGCCGACAGGGAAGAGACCCAGTACTTC; CDR3 protein: CASSADREETQYF
D gene: NA; V gene: TRBV2; J gene: TRBJ1-5; clone size: NA; CDR3 DNA: TGTGCCAGCAGCCAGGGGATTCAGCCCCAGCATTTT; CDR3 protein: CASSQGIQPQHF
D gene: NA; V gene: TRBV6-1; J gene: TRBJ1-5; clone size: many; CDR3 DNA: TGTGCCAGCAGACTCCCTCTGGGGGGAAATCAGCCCCAGCATTTT; CDR3 protein: CASRLPLGGNQPQHF
D gene: NA; V gene: TRBV28; J gene: TRBJ1-1; clone size: NA; CDR3 DNA: TGTGCCAGCGACAATTTTCCGCAGGGGATGAACACTGAAGCTTTCTTT; CDR3 protein: CASDNFPQGMNTEAFF
D gene: NA; V gene: TRBV28; J gene: TRBJ2-7; clone size: NA; CDR3 DNA: TGTGCCGGGTTGAGACTAGTTCTGTGGGAGCAGTACTTC; CDR3 protein: CAGLRLVLWEQYF
D gene: NA; V gene: TRBV7-6; J gene: TRBJ1-4; clone size: few; CDR3 DNA: TGTGCCAGCAAGGGAAGGGGGTATGAAAAACTGTTTTTT; CDR3 protein: CASKGRGYEKLFF
D gene: TRBD1; V gene: TRBV2; J gene: TRBJ1-1; clone size: NA; CDR3 DNA: TGTGCCAGCAGGACGACACAGGGGGCGGCTGAAGCTTTCTTT; CDR3 protein: CASRTTQGAAEAFF
D gene: TRBD1; V gene: TRBV7-8; J gene: TRBJ1-3; clone size: NA; CDR3 DNA: TGTGCCAGCAGCTTACAAGGGACAGGGTCTGGAAACACCATATATTTT; CDR3 protein: CASSLQGTGSGNTIYF
D gene: NA; V gene: TRBV6-4; J gene: TRBJ1-1; clone size: few; CDR3 DNA: TGTGCCAGCAGTGCCGGGACTGAGAACACTGAAGCTTTCTTT; CDR3 protein: CASSAGTENTEAFF
D gene: TRBD1; V gene: TRBV13; J gene: TRBJ1-1; clone size: few; CDR3 DNA: TGTGCCAGCAGCTTAGGTGGGACAGGGGTCTACACTGAAGCTTTCTTT; CDR3 protein: CASSLGGTGVYTEAFF
D gene: NA; V gene: TRBV2; J gene: TRBJ1-1; clone size: NA; CDR3 DNA: TGTGCCAGCAGTGGTTCAGGGTTCACTGAAGCTTTCTTT; CDR3 protein: CASSGSGFTEAFF
D gene: TRBD1; V gene: TRBV27; J gene: TRBJ2-7; clone size: NA; CDR3 DNA: TGTGCCAGCAGTCTCTACAGGGGTGTTGGGGACGAGCAGTACTTC; CDR3 protein: CASSLYRGVGDEQYF
D gene: TRBD2; V gene: TRBV27; J gene: TRBJ2-5; clone size: NA; CDR3 DNA: TGTGCCAGCCAGGACCTCGCTAGCGGGGCCGGGGAGACCCAGTACTTC; CDR3 protein: CASQDLASGAGETQYF
D gene: TRBD1; V gene: TRBV7-2; J gene: TRBJ1-1; clone size: NA; CDR3 DNA: TGTGCCAGCAGCTTAGCGACAGGGTTGAACACTGAAGCTTTCTTT; CDR3 protein: CASSLATGLNTEAFF
D gene: NA; V gene: TRBV19; J gene: TRBJ1-4; clone size: NA; CDR3 DNA: TGTGCCAGTACCGAGGCGCGGGCCCCGGAAAAACTGTTTTTT; CDR3 protein: CASTEARAPEKLFF
D gene: NA; V gene: TRBV7-9; J gene: TRBJ2-1; clone size: NA; CDR3 DNA: TGTGCCAGCTCGACAGGGACTGGCAATGAGCAGTTCTTC; CDR3 protein: CASSTGTGNEQFF
D gene: NA; V gene: TRBV6-5; J gene: TRBJ2-1; clone size: few; CDR3 DNA: TGTGCCAGCAGGGAGGGCTTCAATGAGCAGTTCTTC; CDR3 protein: CASREGFNEQFF
D gene: TRBD1; V gene: TRBV2; J gene: TRBJ1-5; clone size: NA; CDR3 DNA: TGTGCCAGCAGGGAAGGGACAGGGGATCAGCCCCAGCATTTT; CDR3 protein: CASREGTGDQPQHF
D gene: TRBD2; V gene: TRBV9; J gene: TRBJ2-2; clone size: NA; CDR3 DNA: TGTGCCAGCAGCGACCCATTTAGCGGGGCATTGGGCGGGGAGCTGTTTTTT; CDR3 protein: CASSDPFSGALGGELFF
D gene: NA; V gene: TRBV2; J gene: TRBJ1-3; clone size: NA; CDR3 DNA: TGTGCCAGCAGGGCACGGGTCGGCGCGAGCTCTGGAAACACCATATATTTT; CDR3 protein: CASRARVGASSGNTIYF
D gene: NA; V gene: TRBV5-1; J gene: TRBJ2-5; clone size: once; CDR3 DNA: TGCGCCAGCAGCTTGGTCGTAACCGCGGCCCCTGGGGAGACCCAGTACTTC; CDR3 protein: CASSLVVTAAPGETQYF
D gene: NA; V gene: TRBV6-1; J gene: TRBJ2-7; clone size: once; CDR3 DNA: TGTGCCAGCGGGCAACCGGGGGTCTCCTACGAGCAGTACTTC; CDR3 protein: CASGQPGVSYEQYF
D gene: NA; V gene: TRBV5-5; J gene: TRBJ2-1; clone size: NA; CDR3 DNA: TGTGCCAGCAGCTTGGGCCCTTCGAGCTCCTACAATGAGCAGTTCTTC; CDR3 protein: CASSLGPSSSYNEQFF
D gene: NA; V gene: TRBV5-6; J gene: TRBJ1-6; clone size: once; CDR3 DNA: TGTGCCAGCAGCTTGGGCACTTTTTATAATTCACCCCTCCACTTT; CDR3 protein: CASSLGTFYNSPLHF